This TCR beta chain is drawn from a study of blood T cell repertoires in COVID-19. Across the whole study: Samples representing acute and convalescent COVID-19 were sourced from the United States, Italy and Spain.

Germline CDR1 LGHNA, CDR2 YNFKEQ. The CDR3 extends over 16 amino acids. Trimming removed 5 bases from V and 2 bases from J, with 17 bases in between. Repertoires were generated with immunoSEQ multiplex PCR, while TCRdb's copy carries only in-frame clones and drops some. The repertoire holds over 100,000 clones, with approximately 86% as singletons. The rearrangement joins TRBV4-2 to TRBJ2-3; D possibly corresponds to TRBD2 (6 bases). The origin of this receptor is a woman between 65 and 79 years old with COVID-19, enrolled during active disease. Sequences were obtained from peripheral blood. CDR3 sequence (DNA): TGTGCCAGCAGCGAATTCCGGGACTTCCCCACAGATACGCAGTATTTT. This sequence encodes CASSEFRDFPTDTQYF.